The 26 T cell receptor beta chains presented below share a single source sample, sequenced in a study of breast tumors, draining lymph nodes, adjacent tissues. Samples came from axillary lymph nodes draining the breast cancer. TCRdb called the multiplex PCR reads again in MiXCR, with one record for every CDR3 protein. The sample holds about 180,000 distinct CDR3 sequences; 30% to 35% are singletons and the top ten take roughly 4.3%. Material for sequencing was axillary lymph node tissue. These receptors all come from a female donor with breast cancer. Some clones in this sample may be carry-over from other donors' samples.

The V and J genes are TRBV25-1 and TRBJ2-3; TRBD2 matches at 7 bases. This CDR3 contains 13 residues. Germline V gene data show CDR1 as MGHDK and CDR2 as SYGVNS. The J segment lost 4 bases and the V segment lost 8 bases, leaving 6 bases of the junction unmatched. CDR3 protein: CASLREKPDTQYF. The CDR3 bases are TGTGCCAGCCTGCGGGAGAAACCAGATACGCAGTATTTT.

The sample holds many counts of this clonotype. The V gene is TRBV11-2, the J gene TRBJ2-5; D gene ambiguous. Trimming took off 5 bases at V and 1 base at J, with 11 bases between the two ends. The CDR3 contains 14 residues. From germline, CDR1 is SGHAT and CDR2 FQNNGV. In DNA, the CDR3 is TGTGCCAGCAGCAAAACAGAAGTCCAAGAGACCCAGTACTTC. As protein: CASSKTEVQETQYF.

V gene TRBV7-2 combines with J gene TRBJ2-2; 7 bases fit TRBD1. Germline V gene sequence: CDR1 SGHTA, CDR2 FQGNSA. The V gene end was trimmed by 4 bases and the J gene end by 1 base; junction bases not matched to a gene: 6. This CDR3 contains 16 residues. The CDR3 DNA sequence: TGTGCCAGCAGCTCACAGGGGAAGAAGAACACCGGGGAGCTGTTTTTT. This encodes CASSSQGKKNTGELFF.

The V call is TRBV7-6, the J call TRBJ1-1, with D possibly being TRBD1 (5 bases). Germline V gene lookup returns CDR1 SGHVS and CDR2 FNYEAQ. Trimming shortened V by 1 base and J by 5 bases, and 14 bases separated the two germline ends. The CDR3 consists of 15 residues. CDR3 DNA sequence: TGTGCCAGCAGCTTAGTCGGGATCGGGGGGACTGAAGCTTTCTTT. This gives the protein CASSLVGIGGTEAFF.

The table lists this clonotype with a few counts. J is TRBJ1-1 and V is TRBV29-1; 8 bases are a match to TRBD1. Trimming took 7 bases from V and 0 from J; bases not matched to a gene: 10. CDR3 length equals 15 residues. Germline V gives CDR1 SQVTM, CDR2 ANQGSEA. CDR3 coding DNA: TGCAGCGAGCCGCCGGACAGGGAGGTGAACACTGAAGCTTTCTTT. Residues: CSEPPDREVNTEAFF.

This clonotype occurred many times. V and J are TRBV5-8 and TRBJ1-3; 8 nucleotides match TRBD1. CDR1 is SGHTS, CDR2 YDEGEE, per germline. The CDR3 consists of 16 residues. Germline trimming cut 4 bases from V and 4 bases from J; bases unmatched to any gene: 10. DNA of the CDR3: TGTGCCAGCAGCAAGGACAGGACAGGGAGCGGAAACACCATATATTTT. Translating it yields CASSKDRTGSGNTIYF.

Points on this clonotype: A much more abundant neighbour one base away suggests this may be a read error. The J gene is TRBJ2-1, the V gene TRBV7-2, with D perhaps given as TRBD1 or TRBD2 (5 bases each). The V gene lost 8 bases and the J gene lost 10 bases, with 24 bases spanning the gap. Germline V gives CDR1 SGHTA, CDR2 FQGNSA. This CDR3 region has 15 residues. CDR3 sequence reads: CASGSPGTLNEEQFF. The CDR3 DNA reads as TGTGCCAGCGGCTCCCCCGGGACCCTGAATGAGGAGCAGTTCTTC. Supplemented by reference TRBV7-2 and TRBJ2-1, the full variable domain reads GAGVSQSPSNKVTEKGKDVELRCDPISGHTALYWYRQSLGQGLEFLIYFQGNSAPDKSGLPSDRFSAERTGGSVSTLTIQRTQQEDSAVYLCASGSPGTLNEEQFFGPGTRLTVL.

This chain joins TRBV7-8 and TRBJ2-1, with TRBD1 matching 12 bases. This CDR3 has 15 amino acids. In germline, CDR1 is SGHVS, CDR2 FQNEAQ. With V trimmed by 6 bases and J by 12 bases, 12 bases remained unmatched. This chain's CDR3 is CASSRGQGALDTQFF. The CDR3 nucleotides read TGTGCCAGCAGTCGGGGACAGGGGGCTTTAGATACGCAGTTCTTC.

The sample holds many counts of this clonotype. The V and J genes are TRBV11-2 and TRBJ2-7, with 7 bases that match TRBD1. This CDR3 spans 15 amino acids. Per germline, CDR1 SGHAT and CDR2 FQNNGV. V dropped 6 bases and J dropped 5; count of bases not matched to a gene: 13. This chain's CDR3 is CASRDTGAFIHEQYF. Here the CDR3 DNA reads TGTGCCAGCAGAGATACAGGGGCGTTTATCCACGAGCAGTACTTC.

This clonotype came up many times. DNA of the CDR3: TGTGCCAGCAGCTTTCGGGGAGGCTCTGGAAACACCATATATTTT. Translation: CASSFRGGSGNTIYF. This sequence joins TRBV7-2 and TRBJ1-3, with D unclear. This CDR3 spans 15 amino acids. Per the germline V gene, CDR1 is SGHTA and CDR2 is FQGNSA. V was shortened by 3 bases and J by 0 bases, with 9 bases between the two germline ends.

Regarding this clonotype: A much larger clone differs by one base, so this may be a read error. The rearrangement links TRBV4-2 to TRBJ1-5, with 9 positions matching TRBD1. Germline V gene sequence: CDR1 LGHNA, CDR2 YNFKEQ. The CDR3 has 19 amino acids. DNA of the CDR3: TGTGCCAGCAGCCAACTCACCGGGACAGGGTCTTATAGCAATCAGCCCCGGCATTTT. It yields the protein CASSQLTGTGSYSNQPRHF.

In the case of this clonotype: Because it lacks the conserved phenylalanine or tryptophan at the end, this CDR3 is likely a read error. The DNA is left out, because the CDR3 cannot be placed on it with certainty; the CDR3 is given as TCRdb lists it. The chain uses TRBV5-1 and TRBJ2-2. Germline CDR1 and CDR2: SGHRS and YFSETQ. The CDR3 is 14 residues long, ends included. CDR3 protein: CASSLDRNTGELMS.

This clonotype was seen ten or more times. The chain links TRBV6-5 to TRBJ1-2, with 8 bases that match TRBD1. Germline lookup yields CDR1 MNHEY and CDR2 SVGAGI. This CDR3 spans 14 amino acids. Germline trimming cut 6 bases from V and 7 bases from J; bases unmatched to any gene: 10. The CDR3 DNA reads as TGTGCCAGCAGAAATACAGGGGGAGTCCCTGGCTACACCTTC. It translates to CASRNTGGVPGYTF.

About this clonotype itself: A much larger clone differs from this one at a single base, so this may be a read error. The chain recombines TRBV5-1 with TRBJ2-1, with TRBD2 as a possible D gene (5 bases). The CDR3 loop spans 15 amino acids. Germline V gives CDR1 SGHRS, CDR2 YFSETQ. The CDR3 coding sequence is TGCGCCAGCAGCTTGGAAGGGAGCTCCTACAATGAGCAGCTCTTC. Translating it yields CASSLEGSSYNEQLF.

The sample holds many counts of this clonotype. The rearrangement links TRBV9 to TRBJ1-6; 9 nucleotides match TRBD1. CDR1 is SGDLS, CDR2 YYNGEE, per germline. V lost 0 bases to trimming and J lost 9 bases; unmatched junction nucleotides: 7. The CDR3 has 16 residues. CDR3 residues: CASSVGTGDPISPLHF. The CDR3 DNA reads TGTGCCAGCAGCGTAGGGACAGGGGACCCGATTTCACCCCTCCACTTT.

This clonotype was picked up many times. This chain links TRBV4-2 with TRBJ1-6; TRBD1 matches 10 bases. The CDR3 is 16 residues long. With 4 bases clipped from V and 6 bases from J, the junction kept 6 bases outside the gene matches. The germline gives CDR1 LGHNA, CDR2 YNFKEQ. CDR3 in amino acids: CASSLFRTGGNSPLHF. As DNA, the CDR3 is TGTGCCAGCAGCCTATTCAGGACAGGGGGTAATTCACCCCTCCACTTT.

On this clonotype itself: Possible read error: a much larger clone is one base away. The chain carries TRBV4-1 and TRBJ1-2; 10 positions agree with TRBD1. CDR3 length equals 15 residues. Germline V gene data show CDR1 as MGHRA and CDR2 as YSYEKL. The V and J ends lost 4 bases and 6 bases, in that order; junction bases with no gene match: 8. Written as DNA, the CDR3 is TGCGCCAGCAGCCTGCGCCCGACAGGGGGCGATGGCTACACCTTC. Translation gives CASSLRPTGGDGYTF.

Details on this clonotype: It may be a read error: a sequence one base away is much more abundant. This chain links TRBV12-3 or TRBV12-4 with TRBJ2-2; D is unclear. The CDR3 length is 13 residues. The V gene lost 6 bases and the J gene lost 7 bases, with 12 bases spanning the gap. Here the CDR3 reads CASRPLRIGELFF. Written as DNA, the CDR3 is TGTGCCAGCAGGCCTCTCCGCATCGGGGAGCTGTTTTTT.

This clonotype was found many times. The chain combines TRBV11-3 with TRBJ2-1; 10 bases align to TRBD2. The CDR3 covers 18 residues. Germline values: CDR1 SGHNT, CDR2 YENEEA. V lost 5 bases to trimming and J lost 9 bases; unmatched junction nucleotides: 19. CDR3 nucleotides: TGTGCCAGCAGCCAAGCAACTTTTATTAGCGGGGGGAAGATTGAGCAGTTCTTC. Encoded protein: CASSQATFISGGKIEQFF.

Comments on this clonotype: With a much larger clone just one base away, this may be a read error. The CDR3, as DNA: TGCAGTGCTATTAGTTTGCGGGACAATGCGCAGTTCTTC. Residues: CSAISLRDNAQFF. This chain links TRBV20-1 with TRBJ2-1; the D call may be TRBD1 or TRBD2 (6 bases each). The CDR3 runs to 13 residues. The V gene's germline CDR1 is DFQATT and CDR2 SNEGSKA (reference sequence).

This clonotype was seen only a few times. This may stem from a read error, because a much larger clone lies one nucleotide away. The rearrangement links TRBV12-3 or TRBV12-4 to TRBJ2-7; perhaps TRBD2 as D (5 bases). Between the trimmed V and J ends, which lost 5 bases and 2 bases, there was a span of 10 bases. The CDR3 has 13 residues. CDR3 protein: CASSDVGAYEQYF. The CDR3 bases are TGTGCCAGCAGTGACGTCGGGGCCTACGAGCAGTACTTC.

The sample holds a few counts of this clonotype. The J gene is TRBJ1-5, the V gene TRBV2; a weak D match, TRBD1 (6 bases). Germline CDR1 and CDR2: SNHLY and FYNNEI. With 4 bases removed from V and 5 bases from J, the gap between germline ends came to 18 bases. The CDR3 runs 16 residues. The CDR3 DNA reads TGTGCCAGCAGTGCTATACTTGGGGGCCGCTATCAGCCCCAGCATTTT. This codes for CASSAILGGRYQPQHF.

This clonotype has just a few counts. This sequence joins TRBV18 and TRBJ1-2, with D possibly being TRBD1 (5 bases). V lost 6 bases and J 5 bases, leaving 19 bases between the germline ends. Per germline, CDR1 KGHSH and CDR2 LQKENI. The CDR3 contains 15 residues. The CDR3, as DNA: TGTGCCAGCTCTCCCGGGCCAGATGGGGGGTATGGCTACACCTTC. Translation gives CASSPGPDGGYGYTF. Full variable domain (remainder filled in from reference TRBV18 and TRBJ1-2): NAGVMQNPRHLVRRRGQEARLRCSPMKGHSHVYWYRQLPEEGLKFMVYLQKENIIDESGMPKERFSAEFPKEGPSILRIQQVVRGDSAAYFCASSPGPDGGYGYTFGSGTRLTVV.

This clonotype was counted ten times or more. The chain carries TRBV6-5 and TRBJ1-6; 11 bases align to TRBD1. CDR3 length equals 16 residues. Germline V gene data show CDR1 as MNHEY and CDR2 as SVGAGI. The J segment lost 0 bases and the V segment lost 6 bases, leaving 1 base of the junction unmatched. The CDR3 DNA sequence: TGTGCCAGCAGGGGGACAGGGGGCTCCTATAATTCACCCCTCCACTTT. This codes for CASRGTGGSYNSPLHF.

This clonotype was seen more than once but under ten times. This sequence joins TRBV27 and TRBJ1-6, with TRBD1 matching 10 bases. The CDR3 has 18 amino acids. V lost 6 bases and J lost 6; bases outside the gene matches: 14. Germline V lookup: CDR1 MNHEY, CDR2 SMNVEV (reference sequence). The CDR3 DNA sequence: TGTGCCAGCAGGCCGGCACCGGGACAGGGGAGTTTTAATTCACCCCTCCACTTT. It is translated as CASRPAPGQGSFNSPLHF.

The chain has TRBV7-9 and TRBJ1-2; possible D gene TRBD1, 6 bases. V was clipped by 4 bases and J by 4 bases, with 13 bases between them. In germline, CDR1 is SEHNR, CDR2 FQNEAQ (reference sequence). There are 14 residues in the CDR3. CDR3 nucleotides: TGTGCCAGCAGCTCCTCCGGGACATTCTATGGCTACACCTTC. It encodes CASSSSGTFYGYTF.